This is a list of T cell receptor beta chains from one sample in a study of shared clonotypes between healthy human individuals. Libraries were prepared by immunoSEQ multiplex PCR; TCRdb keeps only in-frame clonotypes and omits some of them. The sample carries hundreds of thousands of clones, roughly 79% recorded once. What was sequenced was PBMCs. These receptors all stem from a middle-aged woman in good health. Some clones in this sample may be carry-over from other donors' samples. Both conserved end residues are trimmed from each CDR3.

cdr3_aa	v_call	j_call
ASSPRGSGSYEQY	TRBV4-1	TRBJ2-7
ASSGSGTPDTEAF	TRBV5-1	TRBJ1-1
ASSIRPPVDEQF	TRBV19	TRBJ2-1
ASSVAQSWNTIY	TRBV9	TRBJ1-3
ASSLGASPFVATEAF	TRBV7-9	TRBJ1-1
ASSSGTGGRGEQF	TRBV27	TRBJ2-1
ASSESGAGGGTDTQY	TRBV6-1	TRBJ2-3
ASSLVGLGVTAKNIQY	TRBV28	TRBJ2-4
ARLRYGQPQH	TRBV7-9	TRBJ1-5
ASSYSYYEQY	TRBV6-5	TRBJ2-7